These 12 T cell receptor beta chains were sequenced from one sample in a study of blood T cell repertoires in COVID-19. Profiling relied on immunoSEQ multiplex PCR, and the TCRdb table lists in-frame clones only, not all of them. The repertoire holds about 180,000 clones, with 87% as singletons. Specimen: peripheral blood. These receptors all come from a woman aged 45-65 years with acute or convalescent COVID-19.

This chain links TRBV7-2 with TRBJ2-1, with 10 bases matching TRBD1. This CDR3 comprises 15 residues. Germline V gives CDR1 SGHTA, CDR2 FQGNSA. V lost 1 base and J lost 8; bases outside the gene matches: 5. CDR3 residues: CASSLVGTGAHEQFF. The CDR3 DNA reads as TGTGCCAGCAGCTTAGTCGGGACAGGGGCTCATGAGCAGTTCTTC.

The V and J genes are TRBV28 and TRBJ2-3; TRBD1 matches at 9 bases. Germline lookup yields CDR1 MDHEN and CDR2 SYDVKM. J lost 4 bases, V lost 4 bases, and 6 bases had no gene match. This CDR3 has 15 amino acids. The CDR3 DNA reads TGTGCCAGCAGTTCCCCGGGACAGGGCTCAGATACGCAGTATTTT. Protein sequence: CASSSPGQGSDTQYF.

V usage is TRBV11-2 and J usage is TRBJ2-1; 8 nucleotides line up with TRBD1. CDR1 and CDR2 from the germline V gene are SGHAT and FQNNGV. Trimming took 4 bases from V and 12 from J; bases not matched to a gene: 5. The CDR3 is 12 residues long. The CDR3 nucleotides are TGTGCCAGCAGCTCAGGGGGCAGCGGGCAGTTCTTC. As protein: CASSSGGSGQFF.

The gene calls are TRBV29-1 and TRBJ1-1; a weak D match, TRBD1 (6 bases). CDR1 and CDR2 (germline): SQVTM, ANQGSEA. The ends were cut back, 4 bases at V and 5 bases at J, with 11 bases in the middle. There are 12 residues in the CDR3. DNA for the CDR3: TGCAGCGTTGCCCAGGGGCTTACTGAAGCTTTCTTT. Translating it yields CSVAQGLTEAFF.

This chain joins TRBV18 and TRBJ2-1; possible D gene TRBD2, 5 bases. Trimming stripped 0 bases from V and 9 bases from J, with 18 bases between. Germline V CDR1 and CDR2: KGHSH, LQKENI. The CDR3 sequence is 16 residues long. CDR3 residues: CASSPPGVYPAGEQFF. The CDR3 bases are TGTGCCAGCTCACCACCCGGGGTATACCCCGCGGGTGAGCAGTTCTTC.

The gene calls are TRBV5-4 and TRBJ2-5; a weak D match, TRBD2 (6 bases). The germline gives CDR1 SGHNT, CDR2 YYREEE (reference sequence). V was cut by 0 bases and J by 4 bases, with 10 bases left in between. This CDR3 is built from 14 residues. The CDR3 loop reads CASSLALATETQYF. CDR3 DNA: TGTGCCAGCAGCTTGGCGCTAGCGACAGAGACCCAGTACTTC.

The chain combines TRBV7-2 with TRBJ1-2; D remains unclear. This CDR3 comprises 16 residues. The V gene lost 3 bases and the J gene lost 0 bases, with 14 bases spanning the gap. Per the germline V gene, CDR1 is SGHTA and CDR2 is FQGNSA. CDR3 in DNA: TGTGCCAGCAGCTTCATTACACGAGGAGCTAACTATGGCTACACCTTC. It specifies CASSFITRGANYGYTF.

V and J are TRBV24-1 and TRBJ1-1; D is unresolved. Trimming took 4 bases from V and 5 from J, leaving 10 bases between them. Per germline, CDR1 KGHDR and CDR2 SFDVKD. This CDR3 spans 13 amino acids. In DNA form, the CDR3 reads TGTGCCACCAGTGACCCTCGGAGGACTGAAGCTTTCTTT. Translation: CATSDPRRTEAFF.

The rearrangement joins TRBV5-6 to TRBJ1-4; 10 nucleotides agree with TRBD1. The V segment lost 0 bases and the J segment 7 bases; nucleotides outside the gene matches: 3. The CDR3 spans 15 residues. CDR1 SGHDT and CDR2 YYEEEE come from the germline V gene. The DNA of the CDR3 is TGTGCCAGCAGCTTGGGAGACAGGGGGCCTGAAAAACTGTTTTTT. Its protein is CASSLGDRGPEKLFF.

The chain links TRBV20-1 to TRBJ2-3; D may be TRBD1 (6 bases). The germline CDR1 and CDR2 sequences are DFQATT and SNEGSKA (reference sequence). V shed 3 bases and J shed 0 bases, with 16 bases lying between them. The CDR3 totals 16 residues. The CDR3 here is CSASTVTQGSTDTQYF. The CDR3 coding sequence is TGCAGTGCTAGTACGGTTACCCAGGGGAGCACAGATACGCAGTATTTT.

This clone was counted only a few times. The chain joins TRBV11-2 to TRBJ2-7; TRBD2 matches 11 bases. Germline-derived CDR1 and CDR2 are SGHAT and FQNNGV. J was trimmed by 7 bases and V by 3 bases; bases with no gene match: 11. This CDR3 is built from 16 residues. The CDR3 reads CASSFATSGGFGEQYF. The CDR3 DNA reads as TGTGCCAGCAGCTTTGCTACTAGCGGGGGCTTCGGTGAGCAGTACTTC.

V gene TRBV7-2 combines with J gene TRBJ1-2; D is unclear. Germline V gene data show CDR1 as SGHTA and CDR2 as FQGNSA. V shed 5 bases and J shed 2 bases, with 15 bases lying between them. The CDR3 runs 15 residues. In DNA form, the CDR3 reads TGTGCCAGCAGCCGGCCGGCGGGGAAGAACTATGGCTACACCTTC. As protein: CASSRPAGKNYGYTF.